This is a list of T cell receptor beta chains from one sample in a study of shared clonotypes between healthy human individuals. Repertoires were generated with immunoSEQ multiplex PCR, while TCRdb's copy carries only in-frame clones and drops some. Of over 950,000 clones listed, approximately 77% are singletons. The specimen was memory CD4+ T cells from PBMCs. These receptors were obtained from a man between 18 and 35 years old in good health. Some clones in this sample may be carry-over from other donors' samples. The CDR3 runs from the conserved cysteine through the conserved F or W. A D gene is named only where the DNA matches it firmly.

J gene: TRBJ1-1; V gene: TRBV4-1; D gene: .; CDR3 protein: CASSQDVGTEAFF
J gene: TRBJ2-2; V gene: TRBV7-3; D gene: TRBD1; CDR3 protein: CASSLVPGTGNTGELFF
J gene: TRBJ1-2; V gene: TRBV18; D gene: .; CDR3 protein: CASSPLGGDGYTF
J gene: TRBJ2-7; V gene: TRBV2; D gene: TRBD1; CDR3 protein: CASSPWTGSPNF
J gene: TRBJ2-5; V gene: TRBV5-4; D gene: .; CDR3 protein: CASSSEGGRKTQYF
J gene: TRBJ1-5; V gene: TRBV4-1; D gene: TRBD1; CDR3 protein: CASSRGQGKAQPQHF
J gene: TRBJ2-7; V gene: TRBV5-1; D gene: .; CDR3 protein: CASSSAPTGSYEQYF
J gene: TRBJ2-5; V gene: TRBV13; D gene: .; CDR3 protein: CASKGRSQETQYF
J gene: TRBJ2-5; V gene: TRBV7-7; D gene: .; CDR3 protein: CASSSTAVQETQYF
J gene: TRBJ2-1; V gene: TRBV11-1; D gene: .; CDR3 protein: CASSPASGGPYNEQFF
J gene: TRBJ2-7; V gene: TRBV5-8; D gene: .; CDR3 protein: CASSLGSQAYYEQYF
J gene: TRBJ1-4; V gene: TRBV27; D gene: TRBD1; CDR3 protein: CASSVYRGREEKLFF
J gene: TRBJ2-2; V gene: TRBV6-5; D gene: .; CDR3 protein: CASSYSTSGGTGELFF
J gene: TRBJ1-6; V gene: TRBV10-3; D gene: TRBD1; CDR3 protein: CATSTGGPNSPLHF
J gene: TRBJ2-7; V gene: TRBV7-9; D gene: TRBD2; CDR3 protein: CASSLGTSGTHYEQYF
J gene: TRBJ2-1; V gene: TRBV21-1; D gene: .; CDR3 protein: CASSSAARERGNEQFF
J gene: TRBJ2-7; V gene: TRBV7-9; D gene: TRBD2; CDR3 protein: CASRTSGRSGSDEQYF
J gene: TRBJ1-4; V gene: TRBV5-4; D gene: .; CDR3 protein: CASSRSGGTNEKLFF
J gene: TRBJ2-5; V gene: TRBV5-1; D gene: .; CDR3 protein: CASSLRRVGVETQYF
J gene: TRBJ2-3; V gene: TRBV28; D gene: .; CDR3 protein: CASSFPQSTDTQYF
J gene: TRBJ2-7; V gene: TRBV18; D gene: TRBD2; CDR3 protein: CASSPGLADSYEQYF
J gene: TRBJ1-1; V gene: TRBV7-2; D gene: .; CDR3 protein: CASSFTIRGEAFF
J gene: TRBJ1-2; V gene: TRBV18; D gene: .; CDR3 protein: CASSPGRGTNYGYTF
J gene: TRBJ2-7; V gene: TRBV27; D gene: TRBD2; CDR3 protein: CASSRLAGGREQYF
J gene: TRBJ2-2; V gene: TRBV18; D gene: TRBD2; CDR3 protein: CASSPDGLAAGTGELFF
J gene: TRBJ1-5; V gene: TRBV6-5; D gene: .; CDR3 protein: CASSQARPQHF
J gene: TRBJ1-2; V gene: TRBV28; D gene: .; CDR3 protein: CASSPDTYGYTF
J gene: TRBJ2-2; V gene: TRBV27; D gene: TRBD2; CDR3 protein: CASSLISGARVTGELFF
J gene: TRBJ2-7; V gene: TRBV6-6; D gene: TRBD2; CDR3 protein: CASSYGLASYEQYF
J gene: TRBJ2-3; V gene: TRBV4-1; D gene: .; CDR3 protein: CASSQPLEGHRYDTQYF
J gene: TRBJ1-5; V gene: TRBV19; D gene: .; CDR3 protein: CASGLGQPQHF
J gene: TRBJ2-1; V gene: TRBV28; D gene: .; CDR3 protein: CASSPVPGALNEQFF
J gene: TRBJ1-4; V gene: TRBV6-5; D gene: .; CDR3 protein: CASRTTDPTNEKLFF
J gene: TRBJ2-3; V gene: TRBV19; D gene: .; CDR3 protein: CASSPRHSVGPDTQYF
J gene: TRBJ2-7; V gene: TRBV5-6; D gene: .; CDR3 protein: CASSLGPPGEQYF
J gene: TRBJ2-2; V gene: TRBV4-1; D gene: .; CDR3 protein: CASSHMSATGELFF
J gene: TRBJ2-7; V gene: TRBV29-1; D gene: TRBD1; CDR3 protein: CSVKGQEELDSYEQYF
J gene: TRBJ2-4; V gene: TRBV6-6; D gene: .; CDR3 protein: CASTRHGSGDIQYF
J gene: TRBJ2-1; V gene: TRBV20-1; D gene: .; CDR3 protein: CSASPYNEQFF
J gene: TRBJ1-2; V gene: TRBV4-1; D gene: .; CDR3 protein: CASSQDFPANYGYTF
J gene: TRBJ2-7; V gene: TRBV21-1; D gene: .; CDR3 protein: CASSSRDGDYEQYF
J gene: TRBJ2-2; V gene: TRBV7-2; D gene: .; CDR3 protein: CASSLWGSATGELFF
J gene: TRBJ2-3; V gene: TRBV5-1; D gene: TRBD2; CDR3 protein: CASSLGLKAGGTDTQYF
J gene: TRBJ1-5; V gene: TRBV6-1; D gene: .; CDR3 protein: CASSENRSNQPQHF
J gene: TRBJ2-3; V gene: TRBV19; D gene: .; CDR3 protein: CASSMEGKAQYF
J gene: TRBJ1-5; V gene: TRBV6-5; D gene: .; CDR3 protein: CASRRAASSNQPQHF
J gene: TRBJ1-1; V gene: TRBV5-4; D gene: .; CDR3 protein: CASSSQVESFF
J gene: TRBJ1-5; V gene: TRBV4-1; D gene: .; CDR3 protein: CASSPQEGGGGPQHF
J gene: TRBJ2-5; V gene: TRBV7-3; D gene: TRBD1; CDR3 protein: CASSLTGGGETQYF
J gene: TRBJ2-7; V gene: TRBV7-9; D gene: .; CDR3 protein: CASSYPGFTGGEQYF